This T cell receptor (beta chain) is from a study of blood T cells in healthy people across ages. Study information: The capture of about one barcoded beta molecule per two T cells was achieved by template switching. General study results and limits: A roughly linear age-dependent decrease characterized TCR beta diversity per million T cells. Diversity of TCR beta correlated strongly with naive T cell percentage. Any changes in expanded clonotypes were possibly confounded, as donor CMV status remained unknown.

Regarding this clonotype: Its target is not known.

A sample-barcoded 5' primer and a J-beta primer mix were used in a second PCR of roughly 6 to 12 cycles. TCRdb recomputed calls from the 5' RACE reads with MiXCR, one row per CDR3 protein. Among about 830,000 distinct CDR3 sequences listed, roughly 50% were seen once. This receptor was obtained from a man aged 25-45 years in good health. Material: blood.

CDR3 bases: TGTGCCAGCAGGAGGGGGGGCCAAGATACGCAGTATTTT. This codes for CASRRGGQDTQYF. This chain connects TRBV12-3 or TRBV12-4 to TRBJ2-3; D possibly corresponds to TRBD2 (7 bases). Trimming left V 6 bases short and J 5 bases short, with 12 bases between. The CDR3 is 13 residues long.